These 27 T cell receptor beta chains were all obtained from the same sample, sequenced in a study of T cell responses to AZD1222 COVID-19 vaccine. Sequencing used immunoSEQ multiplex PCR; TCRdb keeps in-frame clones, though not all of them. The sample includes roughly 180,000 clones, 94% of them seen just once. The sample was peripheral blood, taken on day 0 of AZD1222 vaccination. All receptors derive from an adult in good health.

The V and J genes are TRBV7-3 and TRBJ2-2; 9 bases align to TRBD2. This CDR3 comprises 16 residues. Germline trimming cut 1 base from V and 4 bases from J; bases unmatched to any gene: 4. Per germline, CDR1 SGHTA and CDR2 FQGTGA. The CDR3 sequence: CASSLRAGGVTGELFF. In DNA, the CDR3 is TGTGCCAGCAGCTTAAGGGCGGGAGGGGTCACCGGGGAGCTGTTTTTT.

This chain connects TRBV28 to TRBJ1-1; D is ambiguous. V was clipped by 6 bases and J by 3 bases, with 11 bases between them. In germline, CDR1 is MDHEN, CDR2 SYDVKM. The CDR3 is made up of 13 amino acids. CDR3 protein: CASSHDTYTEAFF. CDR3 DNA: TGTGCCAGCAGCCATGACACCTACACTGAAGCTTTCTTT.

The V call is TRBV4-1, the J call TRBJ1-1, with TRBD1 identical over 7 bases. Germline V gene lookup returns CDR1 MGHRA and CDR2 YSYEKL. The CDR3 extends over 13 amino acids. V lost 0 bases and J lost 6; bases outside the gene matches: 1. CDR3 sequence: CASSQDRGPEAFF. CDR3 bases: TGCGCCAGCAGCCAAGATAGGGGGCCTGAAGCTTTCTTT.

The chain carries TRBV5-1 and TRBJ1-2; 8 positions match TRBD1. The CDR3 consists of 13 residues. The ends lost 4 bases at V and 5 bases at J; junction bases unmatched: 4. The germline CDR1 and CDR2 sequences are SGHRS and YFSETQ. The DNA for the CDR3 is TGCGCCAGCAGCCCGGGGACAGGTTATGGCTACACCTTC. It codes for CASSPGTGYGYTF.

V is TRBV12-5 and J is TRBJ1-4, with 8 bases that match TRBD1. Per the germline V gene, CDR1 is LGHNT and CDR2 is FRNRAP. The CDR3 loop spans 15 amino acids. The V segment lost 9 bases and the J segment 1 base; nucleotides outside the gene matches: 7. CDR3 bases: TGTGCTAGCCGAAATACAGGGGGAACTAATGAAAAACTGTTTTTT. Its translation: CASRNTGGTNEKLFF.

This clone appeared once. The chain carries TRBV5-1 and TRBJ1-2; maybe TRBD1 (6 bases). The CDR3 extends over 13 amino acids. V dropped 0 bases and J dropped 5 bases, with 8 bases sitting between them. Germline V gives CDR1 SGHRS, CDR2 YFSETQ. The CDR3 protein is CASSLDREYGYTF. In DNA form, the CDR3 reads TGCGCCAGCAGCTTGGACAGGGAATATGGCTACACCTTC. The full variable domain, rest sourced from reference TRBV5-1 and TRBJ1-2, is KAGVTQTPRYLIKTRGQQVTLSCSPISGHRSVSWYQQTPGQGLQFLFEYFSETQRNKGNFPGRFSGRQFSNSRSEMNVSTLELGDSALYLCASSLDREYGYTFGSGTRLTVV.

This clone showed up just a few times. This chain links TRBV7-8 with TRBJ2-2, with D uncertain. Trimming removed 2 bases at V and 0 bases at J, with 4 bases between. This CDR3 is 14 amino acids long. Per the germline V gene, CDR1 is SGHVS and CDR2 is FQNEAQ. CDR3 in amino acids: CASSLKSNTGELFF. CDR3 DNA sequence: TGTGCCAGCAGCTTAAAATCGAACACCGGGGAGCTGTTTTTT.

The gene calls are TRBV27 and TRBJ1-5; D gene ambiguous. The V and J ends lost 5 bases and 4 bases respectively, with 18 bases between them. Germline V gives CDR1 MNHEY, CDR2 SMNVEV (reference sequence). This CDR3 is 16 amino acids long. The DNA of the CDR3 is TGTGCCAGCAGTCTGTTTGCAGGAGGGCGGAATCAGCCCCAGCATTTT. Protein: CASSLFAGGRNQPQHF.

The genes are TRBV6-5 and TRBJ1-4; TRBD1 might be the D (5 bases). CDR1 is MNHEY and CDR2 is SVGAGI in the germline V gene. Trimming took off 6 bases at V and 8 bases at J, with 16 bases between the two ends. CDR3 length equals 14 residues. The CDR3 nucleotides read TGTGCCAGCAGCCCCGTGGGGACTGCGGAAAAACTGTTTTTT. Translating it yields CASSPVGTAEKLFF.

CDR3 nucleotides: TGTGCCAGTAGTACTAGCGGGAACACCGGGGAGCTGTTTTTT. Translated: CASSTSGNTGELFF. The chain uses TRBV19 and TRBJ2-2; 7 bases align to TRBD2. The J segment lost 1 base and the V segment lost 4 bases, leaving 0 bases of the junction unmatched. The CDR3 is 14 amino acids. CDR1 LNHDA and CDR2 SQIVND come from the germline V gene (reference sequence).

The chain recombines TRBV19 with TRBJ1-1; no clear D. Trimming cost V 3 bases and J 2 bases, with 7 bases left between them. This CDR3 is 13 amino acids long. Germline assignment: CDR1 LNHDA and CDR2 SQIVND (reference sequence). The CDR3 DNA reads as TGTGCCAGTAGTATTGTACTAAACACTGAAGCTTTCTTT. It encodes CASSIVLNTEAFF.

In nucleotides, the CDR3 is TGTGCCAGCAGCTGGAACATATTCGGCTCTGGAAACACCATATATTTT. Translating it yields CASSWNIFGSGNTIYF. The V call is TRBV28, the J call TRBJ1-3, with D uncertain. Between the trimmed V and J ends, which lost 6 bases and 0 bases, there was a span of 15 bases. The germline V gene has CDR1 MDHEN and CDR2 SYDVKM. The CDR3 runs to 16 residues.

The chain joins TRBV7-9 to TRBJ1-3; no firm D call. Trimming left V 5 bases short and J 0 bases short, with 14 bases between. Per the germline V gene, CDR1 is SEHNR and CDR2 is FQNEAQ (reference sequence). This CDR3 spans 16 amino acids. CDR3 DNA: TGTGCCAGCAGCGCAACCCGGGAGAACTCTGGAAACACCATATATTTT. This encodes CASSATRENSGNTIYF.

The CDR3 is CSAKMAETQYF. The CDR3 nucleotides are TGCAGCGCGAAGATGGCGGAGACCCAGTACTTC. The chain links TRBV29-1 to TRBJ2-5, with unresolved D. The CDR3 loop spans 11 amino acids. Germline V gene data show CDR1 as SQVTM and CDR2 as ANQGSEA. V was shortened by 7 bases and J by 5 bases, with 11 bases between the two germline ends. The full variable domain, rest sourced from reference TRBV29-1 and TRBJ2-5, is SAVISQKPSRDICQRGTSLTIQCQVDSQVTMMFWYRQQPGQSLTLIATANQGSEATYESGFVIDKFPISRPNLTFSTLTVSNMSPEDSSIYLCSAKMAETQYFGPGTRLLVL.

The genes are TRBV7-9 and TRBJ2-7, with D perhaps matching TRBD2 (5 bases). The CDR3 is 14 amino acids. From germline, CDR1 is SEHNR and CDR2 FQNEAQ (reference sequence). V lost 7 bases to trimming and J lost 6 bases, with 19 bases between them. The CDR3 nucleotides read TGTGCCAGCACCAAAGGGAGCACCCCATCCGAGCAGTACTTC. Its protein product is CASTKGSTPSEQYF.

This chain links TRBV3-1 (or the pseudogene TRBV3-2) with TRBJ1-5; no firm D call. CDR3 length: 14 residues. Germline V CDR1 and CDR2: LGHDT, YNNKEL (reference sequence). Trimming shortened V by 6 bases and J by 7 bases, and 16 bases separated the two germline ends. The DNA of the CDR3 is TGTGCCAGCAGTCGAGACCCTAGGACGCAGCCCCAGCATTTT. Protein product: CASSRDPRTQPQHF.

V is TRBV19 and J is TRBJ2-5, with TRBD1 identical over 8 bases. Germline CDR1 and CDR2: LNHDA and SQIVND (reference sequence). This CDR3 region has 13 residues. The V and J ends lost 9 bases and 3 bases, in that order; junction bases with no gene match: 6. The CDR3 spells CASRTGYEETQYF. CDR3 DNA sequence: TGTGCCAGCCGGACAGGGTACGAAGAGACCCAGTACTTC.

The genes are TRBV6-2 or TRBV6-3 and TRBJ1-1, with D unclear. The germline V and J ends were trimmed by 5 bases and 3 bases, with 4 bases remaining between them. There are 11 residues in the CDR3. Germline-derived CDR1 and CDR2 are MNHEY and SVGEGT. The CDR3 nucleotides read TGTGCCAGCAGTCGTTACACTGAAGCTTTCTTT. Translated: CASSRYTEAFF.

The V and J genes are TRBV27 and TRBJ2-3, with unresolved D. Germline V gene lookup returns CDR1 MNHEY and CDR2 SMNVEV (reference sequence). Trimming left V 4 bases short and J 4 bases short, with 6 bases between. The CDR3 runs 12 residues. The DNA of the CDR3 is TGTGCCAGCAGTTCCTCCCCAGATACGCAGTATTTT. Encoded protein: CASSSSPDTQYF.

The chain carries TRBV28 and TRBJ1-5, with unresolved D. Germline V gives CDR1 MDHEN, CDR2 SYDVKM. The length of the CDR3 is 17 residues. Trimming pared 6 bases from V and 3 bases from J, leaving 21 bases between. CDR3 nucleotide sequence: TGTGCCAGCAGCCGTTCCTCGGCGGGTCTATCCAATCAGCCCCAGCATTTT. Amino acids: CASSRSSAGLSNQPQHF.

The chain recombines TRBV11-2 with TRBJ1-5; D is uncertain. Germline V CDR1 and CDR2: SGHAT, FQNNGV. CDR3 length: 12 residues. Trimming took 4 bases from V and 5 from J, leaving 6 bases between them. The CDR3 sequence is CASSSWDQPQHF. CDR3 in DNA: TGTGCCAGCAGCTCATGGGATCAGCCCCAGCATTTT.

V and J are TRBV14 and TRBJ1-2, with 7 bases lining up with TRBD1. This CDR3 region has 13 residues. Germline V gene data show CDR1 as SGHDN and CDR2 as FVKESK. J lost 8 bases, V lost 2 bases, and 5 bases had no gene match. The CDR3 protein is CASSQTGDRGYTF. The DNA of the CDR3 is TGTGCCAGCAGCCAAACGGGGGACAGAGGCTACACCTTC. Combining the CDR3 with reference TRBV14 and TRBJ1-2 gives the whole variable domain EAGVTQFPSHSVIEKGQTVTLRCDPISGHDNLYWYRRVMGKEIKFLLHFVKESKQDESGMPNNRFLAERTGGTYSTLKVQPAELEDSGVYFCASSQTGDRGYTFGSGTRLTVV.

The gene calls are TRBV7-8 and TRBJ1-1, with D possibly matching TRBD1 (6 bases). The CDR3 extends over 16 amino acids. The V end was cut by 7 bases, the J end by 1 base, with 19 bases between. Germline loops: CDR1 SGHVS, CDR2 FQNEAQ. The CDR3 spells CASTPPAGATNTEAFF. CDR3 sequence (DNA): TGTGCCAGCACCCCTCCCGCAGGGGCGACGAACACTGAAGCTTTCTTT.

This chain's CDR3 is CASSLGGLRDLAKNIQYF. As DNA, the CDR3 is TGCGCCAGCAGCTTGGGCGGACTAAGAGACCTAGCCAAAAACATTCAGTACTTC. This sequence joins TRBV5-1 and TRBJ2-4; a weak D match, TRBD2 (6 bases). This CDR3 has 18 residues. Trimming left V 0 bases short and J 0 bases short, with 16 bases between. Germline V gene lookup returns CDR1 SGHRS and CDR2 YFSETQ. The full variable domain, with the rest looked up from reference TRBV5-1 and TRBJ2-4, is KAGVTQTPRYLIKTRGQQVTLSCSPISGHRSVSWYQQTPGQGLQFLFEYFSETQRNKGNFPGRFSGRQFSNSRSEMNVSTLELGDSALYLCASSLGGLRDLAKNIQYFGAGTRLSVL.

V usage is TRBV28 and J usage is TRBJ2-2, with D possibly being TRBD2 (5 bases). Germline V lookup: CDR1 MDHEN, CDR2 SYDVKM. The CDR3 covers 14 residues. V was pared by 4 bases and J by 4 bases, with 10 bases between. Written as DNA, the CDR3 is TGTGCCAGCAGTTCTGCGGGCGGCACCGGGGAGCTGTTTTTT. Its protein product is CASSSAGGTGELFF. The variable domain in full, completed from reference TRBV28 and TRBJ2-2, reads DVKVTQSSRYLVKRTGEKVFLECVQDMDHENMFWYRQDPGLGLRLIYFSYDVKMKEKGDIPEGYSVSREKKERFSLILESASTNQTSMYLCASSSAGGTGELFFGEGSRLTVL.

CDR3 in amino acids: CASSGLTNTEAFF. CDR3 in DNA: TGTGCCAGTTCGGGACTCACGAACACTGAAGCTTTCTTT. The rearrangement joins TRBV6-5 to TRBJ1-1; tentative D call: TRBD1 (5 bases). Germline assignment: CDR1 MNHEY and CDR2 SVGAGI. The CDR3 extends over 13 amino acids. V lost 9 bases and J 1 base, leaving 12 bases between the germline ends.

The genes are TRBV7-9 and TRBJ2-3; D perhaps matches TRBD1 (7 bases). This CDR3 contains 14 residues. Germline V CDR1 and CDR2: SEHNR, FQNEAQ (reference sequence). V gave up 3 bases and J gave up 6 bases, with 13 bases separating them. The CDR3 loop is CASSFGGGQDTQYF. The CDR3 bases are TGTGCCAGCAGCTTCGGAGGGGGACAGGATACGCAGTATTTT.